A selection of T cell receptor beta chains follows, all from one sample in a study of T cell repertoires in cytomegalovirus infection. TCRdb re-called the reads with MiXCR, one entry per CDR3 protein. The sample lists some 97,000 distinct CDR3 sequences, 20% to 30% occurring once. The sequenced sample was CD8+ T cells from PBMCs. These receptors all come from a human donor in good health (CMV status not recorded). Some clones in this sample may be carry-over from other donors' samples. The CDR3 runs from the conserved cysteine through the conserved F or W.

>TRBV5-4|TRBJ2-1
CASSLGREYDEQFF
>TRBV4-3|TRBJ1-2
CASSQDRADSAYGYTF
>TRBV11-2|TRBJ2-7
CASRIGNTYEQYF
>TRBV12-3/TRBV12-4|TRBJ2-7
CASSLRPGVDEQYF
>TRBV13|TRBJ2-7
CASSAGSGEQYF
>TRBV7-9|TRBJ2-2
CASSLIQGTNTGELFF
>TRBV29-1|TRBJ2-6
CSVEAGSGANVLTF
>TRBV12-3/TRBV12-4|TRBJ2-7
CASSLSQAYEQYF
>TRBV28|TRBJ1-6
CATGGGADNSPLHF
>TRBV20-1|TRBJ2-7
CSARKGLNYEQYF
>TRBV12-3/TRBV12-4|TRBJ1-1
CASTNRGKAFF
>TRBV12-3/TRBV12-4|TRBJ2-1
CASNSARGPGYNEQFF
>TRBV11-2|TRBJ2-3
CASNYDGRLGGDTQYF
>TRBV7-8|TRBJ1-1
CASSPPGTEAFF
>TRBV28|TRBJ2-2
CASSVQGSGELFF
>TRBV6-1|TRBJ2-3
CASRTRLAGGPADTQYF
>TRBV7-2|TRBJ2-7
CASSPSGAEQQYF
>TRBV9|TRBJ2-2
CASSAGTTNTGELFF
>TRBV27|TRBJ1-5
CASRSGSNQPQHF
>TRBV28|TRBJ2-7
CASSFVVAGARYEQYF
>TRBV27|TRBJ1-2
CASSLSRAGVNGYTF
>TRBV12-5|TRBJ1-1
CASGFTRDTEAFF
>TRBV30|TRBJ2-3
CAWSALAIDTQYF
>TRBV25-1|TRBJ2-3
CASSELTGDTQYF
>TRBV28|TRBJ2-7
CASSSGQGLYEQYF
>TRBV27|TRBJ2-1
CASSWETGTGSYNEQFF
>TRBV6-2/TRBV6-3|TRBJ2-7
CASSSGLAGSYEQYF
>TRBV5-6|TRBJ2-3
CASSLVGTGGGTDTQYF
>TRBV25-1|TRBJ1-1
CASSGGIGGTEAFF
>TRBV12-3/TRBV12-4|TRBJ1-5
CASTPSRDRDQPQHF
>TRBV11-2|TRBJ2-2
CASSLWGNTGELFF
>TRBV7-8|TRBJ2-1
CASSLDSGGSGYNEQFF
>TRBV7-2|TRBJ2-2
CASSLEQGGLDSTGELFF
>TRBV7-9|TRBJ2-3
CASSTRAGARTDTQYF
>TRBV11-2|TRBJ1-6
CASSQGGEYSPLHF